Below, 26 T cell receptor beta chains from the same sample are listed, as sequenced in a study of blood T cell repertoires in COVID-19. Assay: immunoSEQ multiplex PCR; the TCRdb copy retains only in-frame clones and omits some. This sample has tens of thousands of clones, with roughly 87% found just once. Sequencing was carried out using peripheral blood. All receptors derive from a man between 45 and 60 years old with active COVID-19.

The rearrangement links TRBV6-5 to TRBJ2-2; 10 positions agree with TRBD2. CDR3 length: 15 amino acids. Germline trimming cut 9 bases from V and 2 bases from J; bases unmatched to any gene: 6. The V gene's germline CDR1 is MNHEY and CDR2 SVGAGI. The CDR3 protein is CASTGLAINTGELFF. In DNA form, the CDR3 reads TGTGCCAGTACGGGACTAGCGATAAACACCGGGGAGCTGTTTTTT.

The rearrangement links TRBV27 to TRBJ2-7; 8 bases map to TRBD1. Trimming at V came to 5 bases and at J to 1 base, leaving 4 bases not matched to a gene. The CDR3 is 14 amino acids. From germline, CDR1 is MNHEY and CDR2 SMNVEV (reference sequence). CDR3 residues: CASSLQGGSYEQYF. For the CDR3, the DNA is TGTGCCAGCAGTCTACAGGGGGGATCCTACGAGCAGTACTTC.

The chain is built from TRBV10-3 and TRBJ2-7, with D possibly being TRBD1 (6 bases). V was shortened by 3 bases and J by 4 bases, with 13 bases between the two germline ends. The germline V gene encodes CDR1 ENHRY and CDR2 SYGVKD. There are 14 residues in the CDR3. CDR3 nucleotides: TGTGCCATCAGTGAAAACAGGGATCAATACGAGCAGTACTTC. Encoded protein: CAISENRDQYEQYF.

The chain carries TRBV7-8 and TRBJ2-1; 10 nucleotides agree with TRBD1. V was pared by 5 bases and J by 0 bases, with 16 bases of the junction left unmatched. Germline lookup yields CDR1 SGHVS and CDR2 FQNEAQ. The CDR3 spans 20 residues. Here the CDR3 DNA reads TGTGCCAGCAGCACCCCGGGGACAGGGGCCCAATTGAGCTCCTACAATGAGCAGTTCTTC. Its protein product is CASSTPGTGAQLSSYNEQFF. The entire variable domain, with the rest obtained from reference TRBV7-8 and TRBJ2-1, is as follows: GAGVSQSPRYKVAKRGQDVALRCDPISGHVSLFWYQQALGQGPEFLTYFQNEAQLDKSGLPSDRFFAERPEGSVSTLKIQRTQQEDSAVYLCASSTPGTGAQLSSYNEQFFGPGTRLTVL.

The V gene is TRBV5-1, the J gene TRBJ2-5; 8 bases map to TRBD2. With V trimmed by 6 bases and J by 3 bases, 4 bases remained unmatched. Germline V gene sequence: CDR1 SGHRS, CDR2 YFSETQ. The CDR3 totals 13 residues. This CDR3 is CASTSGGEETQYF. The CDR3 bases are TGCGCCAGCACCTCGGGGGGGGAAGAGACCCAGTACTTC.

The chain is built from TRBV10-1 and TRBJ1-1, with D perhaps matching TRBD1 (5 bases). This CDR3 spans 13 amino acids. From germline, CDR1 is WNHNN and CDR2 SYGVQD (reference sequence). With 3 bases removed from V and 10 bases from J, the gap between germline ends came to 15 bases. CDR3 sequence: CASSEESGWGAFF. The CDR3 coding sequence is TGCGCCAGCAGTGAAGAATCAGGGTGGGGAGCTTTCTTT.

V is TRBV19 and J is TRBJ1-1; D possibly corresponds to TRBD1 (6 bases). Trimming removed 7 bases from V and 3 bases from J, with 12 bases in between. The CDR3 is 13 amino acids. Per germline, CDR1 LNHDA and CDR2 SQIVND (reference sequence). The CDR3: CASTSDSYTEAFF. CDR3 bases: TGTGCCAGTACATCGGACAGCTACACTGAAGCTTTCTTT.

This chain joins TRBV5-4 and TRBJ1-6; no definite D call. Deletions cut 1 base from V and 5 bases from J, with 10 bases between. The length of the CDR3 is 15 residues. CDR1 and CDR2 from the germline V gene are SGHNT and YYREEE (reference sequence). The CDR3 protein is CASSLYPRDNSPLHF. The CDR3 DNA sequence: TGTGCCAGCAGCTTGTACCCTCGGGATAATTCACCCCTCCACTTT.

This clone was counted a single time. This chain connects TRBV5-1 to TRBJ2-1; D remains unclear. Germline lookup yields CDR1 SGHRS and CDR2 YFSETQ. The CDR3 runs to 14 residues. Trimming took off 0 bases at V and 1 base at J, with 5 bases between the two ends. CDR3 nucleotide sequence: TGCGCCAGCAGCTTGGACGGTTCCTACAATGAGCAGTTCTTC. Its translation: CASSLDGSYNEQFF.

The V gene is TRBV7-9, the J gene TRBJ2-2; 9 nucleotides align to TRBD1. The CDR3 extends over 13 amino acids. Germline CDR1 is SEHNR and CDR2 is FQNEAQ (reference sequence). J was trimmed by 6 bases and V by 6 bases; bases with no gene match: 2. The CDR3 region has the DNA TGTGCCAGCAGACGGACAGGGGCCGGGGAGCTGTTTTTT. Protein sequence: CASRRTGAGELFF. The whole variable domain, remainder taken from reference TRBV7-9 and TRBJ2-2, is DTGVSQNPRHKITKRGQNVTFRCDPISEHNRLYWYRQTLGQGPEFLTYFQNEAQLEKSRLLSDRFSAERPKGSFSTLEIQRTEQGDSAMYLCASRRTGAGELFFGEGSRLTVL.

V usage is TRBV2 and J usage is TRBJ1-3, with D possibly TRBD1 on 6 matching bases. CDR1 and CDR2 (germline): SNHLY, FYNNEI. The CDR3 loop spans 16 amino acids. Between the trimmed V and J ends, which lost 6 bases and 0 bases, there was a span of 15 bases. The CDR3 loop reads CASRAGTMHSGNTIYF. The DNA for the CDR3 is TGTGCCAGCAGAGCCGGGACAATGCACTCTGGAAACACCATATATTTT.

The rearrangement links TRBV5-1 to TRBJ2-3, with TRBD2 matching 12 bases. V trimming: 4 bases; J trimming: 4 bases; junction bases outside the gene matches: 4. The CDR3 spans 15 residues. From germline, CDR1 is SGHRS and CDR2 YFSETQ. The CDR3 here is CASSVTSGGADTQYF. DNA for the CDR3: TGCGCCAGCAGCGTGACTAGCGGGGGAGCAGATACGCAGTATTTT.

The CDR3 is CAIEGGTLTIFDSGNTIYF. As DNA, the CDR3 is TGCGCCATCGAGGGGGGGACCCTCACTATATTTGACTCTGGAAACACCATATATTTT. The rearrangement joins TRBV10-1 to TRBJ1-3; D is possibly TRBD1 (6 bases). Trimming removed 10 bases from V and 0 bases from J, with 28 bases in between. The germline V gene has CDR1 WNHNN and CDR2 SYGVQD (reference sequence). The CDR3 runs 19 residues.

The chain employs TRBV7-9 and TRBJ2-1, with 7 bases lining up with TRBD2. Per germline, CDR1 SEHNR and CDR2 FQNEAQ (reference sequence). The ends lost 4 bases at V and 2 bases at J; junction bases unmatched: 2. CDR3 size: 14 residues. The chain's CDR3 is CASSSRGAYNEQFF. In DNA, the CDR3 is TGTGCCAGCAGCTCCCGGGGGGCCTACAATGAGCAGTTCTTC.

As to this clone: The sample holds other DNA sequences that translate to the same CDR3. This chain uses TRBV5-1 with TRBJ2-7; 9 bases map to TRBD1. V lost 4 bases and J lost 3; bases outside the gene matches: 5. This CDR3 region has 14 residues. Germline lookup yields CDR1 SGHRS and CDR2 YFSETQ. CDR3 region: CASSPQGASYEQYF. CDR3 bases: TGCGCCAGCAGCCCACAGGGGGCGAGCTACGAGCAGTACTTC.

This clone was recorded only once. This chain links TRBV13 with TRBJ1-1; TRBD1 agrees at 7 bases. J was trimmed by 3 bases and V by 7 bases; bases with no gene match: 26. This CDR3 is built from 20 residues. CDR1 is PRHDT, CDR2 FYEKMQ, per germline (reference sequence). The CDR3 DNA reads TGTGCCAGCATGGGCGCCCCGCACCGAACAGGGGTGAGGTGGGACACTGAAGCTTTCTTT. Its translation is CASMGAPHRTGVRWDTEAFF. The whole variable domain, remainder taken from reference TRBV13 and TRBJ1-1, is AAGVIQSPRHLIKEKRETATLKCYPIPRHDTVYWYQQGPGQDPQFLISFYEKMQSDKGSIPDRFSAQQFSDYHSELNMSSLELGDSALYFCASMGAPHRTGVRWDTEAFFGQGTRLTVV.

The rearrangement uses TRBV12-3 or TRBV12-4 and TRBJ1-2; 8 bases align to TRBD1. V dropped 5 bases and J dropped 4; count of bases not matched to a gene: 3. CDR3 length: 13 amino acids. CDR3 nucleotides: TGTGCCAGCAGTCCGGGACAGGCCTATGGCTACACCTTC. Translation: CASSPGQAYGYTF.

The chain combines TRBV7-9 with TRBJ2-7, with 8 bases aligning to TRBD1. The trim removed 10 bases at V and 1 base at J, leaving 12 bases unmatched. This CDR3 spans 15 amino acids. The germline V gene encodes CDR1 SEHNR and CDR2 FQNEAQ (reference sequence). CDR3 coding DNA: TGTGCCATAATCTCCGGGACAGGAAGTTCCTACGAGCAGTACTTC. Protein: CAIISGTGSSYEQYF.

This sequence joins TRBV9 and TRBJ2-3; D may be TRBD2 (6 bases). This CDR3 contains 17 residues. Trimming cost V 0 bases and J 0 bases, with 14 bases left between them. Germline V gives CDR1 SGDLS, CDR2 YYNGEE. CDR3 in amino acids: CASSVGRGVLSTDTQYF. The CDR3 DNA is TGTGCCAGCAGCGTAGGGAGGGGTGTCCTCAGCACAGATACGCAGTATTTT.

J is TRBJ1-1 and V is TRBV30; D unclear. This CDR3 contains 13 residues. The germline gives CDR1 GTSNPN, CDR2 SVGIG (reference sequence). Trimming cost V 4 bases and J 3 bases, with 12 bases left between them. Here the CDR3 DNA reads TGTGCCTGGACACGCAGCGGGGACACTGAAGCTTTCTTT. Its protein product is CAWTRSGDTEAFF.

The chain joins TRBV14 to TRBJ2-7; TRBD2 aligns across 8 bases. Germline lookup yields CDR1 SGHDN and CDR2 FVKESK. The CDR3 runs 19 residues. Trimming cost V 0 bases and J 5 bases; bases outside gene matches: 18. The CDR3 DNA reads TGTGCCAGCAGCCAAGATGGGGATAGCGGGGAATCTCGGCGGAACGAGCAGTACTTC. This translates into CASSQDGDSGESRRNEQYF.

This sequence joins TRBV30 and TRBJ2-1; 7 nucleotides line up with TRBD1. V shed 3 bases and J 4 bases; nucleotides not matched to a gene: 3. Per germline, CDR1 GTSNPN and CDR2 SVGIG (reference sequence). The CDR3 is made up of 13 amino acids. The CDR3 loop is CAWSQGEYNEQFF. In nucleotides, the CDR3 is TGTGCCTGGAGCCAGGGGGAGTACAATGAGCAGTTCTTC.

The chain recombines TRBV9 with TRBJ1-2; no clear D gene. V was trimmed by 0 bases and J by 2 bases, leaving 8 bases between them. Germline V CDR1 and CDR2: SGDLS, YYNGEE. The CDR3 consists of 14 residues. The CDR3 coding sequence is TGTGCCAGCAGCGTAGGTGAGACAAACTATGGCTACACCTTC. This encodes CASSVGETNYGYTF.

The genes are TRBV9 and TRBJ2-7, with TRBD1 matching 8 bases. The CDR3 runs 17 residues. The V segment lost 0 bases and the J segment 3 bases; nucleotides outside the gene matches: 11. Germline CDR1 reads SGDLS; CDR2 reads YYNGEE. Here the CDR3 DNA reads TGTGCCAGCAGCGTAGGAGGGACAGGTTTATGGGACTACGAGCAGTACTTC. It codes for CASSVGGTGLWDYEQYF.

This rearrangement joins TRBV12-5 to TRBJ2-3; no firm D call. Germline values: CDR1 LGHNT, CDR2 FRNRAP. The V gene lost 2 bases and the J gene lost 4 bases, with 13 bases spanning the gap. This CDR3 contains 15 residues. CDR3: CASGLLGSPSDTQYF. CDR3 nucleotide sequence: TGTGCTAGTGGTTTGCTGGGCAGTCCCTCAGATACGCAGTATTTT. The full variable domain, rest sourced from reference TRBV12-5 and TRBJ2-3, is DARVTQTPRHKVTEMGQEVTMRCQPILGHNTVFWYRQTMMQGLELLAYFRNRAPLDDSGMPKDRFSAEMPDATLATLKIQPSEPRDSAVYFCASGLLGSPSDTQYFGPGTRLTVL.

This chain connects TRBV6-6 to TRBJ1-1; maybe TRBD1 (5 bases). This CDR3 comprises 14 residues. Germline lookup yields CDR1 MNHNY and CDR2 SVGAGI (reference sequence). V lost 2 bases and J 1 base, leaving 8 bases between the germline ends. The CDR3 sequence is CASSYAGRNTEAFF. The CDR3 nucleotides are TGTGCCAGCAGTTACGCAGGGCGGAACACTGAAGCTTTCTTT.